What follows are 29 T cell receptor beta chains derived from one specimen sequenced in a study of vaccination effects on CD4 cells after COVID-19. TCRdb keeps only in-frame clones here, not all; method: immunoSEQ multiplex PCR. The sample has about 57,000 clones, about 78% seen once; the top ten hold about 4.4%. These TCRs' antigens remain unknown. Following an approximately 11-day culture, CD4+ T cells were purified. The cohort was immunized with two doses of either the BNT162b2 or mRNA-1273 vaccine. Sample: CD4+ T cells from PBMCs cultured without peptide, taken after COVID-19 vaccination. These receptors were collected from a human donor who received a COVID-19 vaccine.

The V gene is TRBV10-3, the J gene TRBJ1-1; TRBD1 aligns across 7 bases. This CDR3 region has 13 residues. Germline values: CDR1 ENHRY, CDR2 SYGVKD. The junction had 8 bases not matched to a gene; V was cut back by 11 bases and J by 2 bases. CDR3 in DNA: TGTGCCGTAAAGCAGGGGGTTAACACTGAAGCTTTCTTT. Its protein is CAVKQGVNTEAFF.

This clone was detected a few times. The chain uses TRBV5-1 and TRBJ1-1; D gene ambiguous. V dropped 0 bases and J dropped 1 base, with 10 bases sitting between them. Germline V lookup: CDR1 SGHRS, CDR2 YFSETQ. This CDR3 spans 15 amino acids. The CDR3 reads CASSLDVGTNTEAFF. The CDR3 coding sequence is TGCGCCAGCAGCTTGGATGTGGGTACGAACACTGAAGCTTTCTTT. Based on the CDR3 plus reference TRBV5-1 and TRBJ1-1, the full variable domain is KAGVTQTPRYLIKTRGQQVTLSCSPISGHRSVSWYQQTPGQGLQFLFEYFSETQRNKGNFPGRFSGRQFSNSRSEMNVSTLELGDSALYLCASSLDVGTNTEAFFGQGTRLTVV.

This rearrangement joins TRBV9 to TRBJ2-6, with D maybe TRBD2 (5 bases). CDR3 size: 15 residues. Looked up from germline, CDR1 is SGDLS and CDR2 is YYNGEE. With 0 bases removed from V and 1 base from J, the gap between germline ends came to 5 bases. CDR3 sequence (DNA): TGTGCCAGCAGCGTAGCGGGGTCTGGGGCCAACGTCCTGACTTTC. It codes for CASSVAGSGANVLTF. Full variable domain (remainder filled in from reference TRBV9 and TRBJ2-6): DSGVTQTPKHLITATGQRVTLRCSPRSGDLSVYWYQQSLDQGLQFLIQYYNGEERAKGNILERFSAQQFPDLHSELNLSSLELGDSALYFCASSVAGSGANVLTFGAGSRLTVL.

This rearrangement joins TRBV18 to TRBJ2-5, with D possibly being TRBD1 (6 bases). Germline V gene sequence: CDR1 KGHSH, CDR2 LQKENI. V was shortened by 1 base and J by 5 bases, with 8 bases between the two germline ends. This CDR3 has 13 residues. CDR3 nucleotide sequence: TGTGCCAGCTCACCACGGGGGCGGGAGACCCAGTACTTC. This sequence encodes CASSPRGRETQYF.

CDR3 coding DNA: TGTGCCAGCAGCCAGACAGGGAGTCAGCCCCAGCATTTT. This codes for CASSQTGSQPQHF. The chain joins TRBV4-2 to TRBJ1-5, with 7 positions matching TRBD1. V lost 3 bases to trimming and J lost 6 bases; unmatched junction nucleotides: 2. Germline values: CDR1 LGHNA, CDR2 YNFKEQ. The CDR3 sequence is 13 residues long.

This clone has just one count. This chain connects TRBV11-2 to TRBJ2-2, with D maybe TRBD2 (6 bases). The germline CDR1 and CDR2 sequences are SGHAT and FQNNGV. This CDR3 comprises 16 residues. V lost 1 base, J lost 3 bases, and 12 bases lay in between. Here the CDR3 DNA reads TGTGCCAGCAGCTTAGCCCCAGGGAGGTACACCGGGGAGCTGTTTTTT. Its protein product is CASSLAPGRYTGELFF.

The genes are TRBV5-5 and TRBJ2-7, with no clear D. V lost 2 bases and J lost 4, with 13 bases in between. The CDR3 is 14 amino acids. Germline CDR1 and CDR2: SGHKS and YYEKEE (reference sequence). CDR3 bases: TGTGCCAGCAGCTTTGGCGCGGTCCCGTACGAGCAGTACTTC. Its protein is CASSFGAVPYEQYF.

The rearrangement uses TRBV2 and TRBJ1-5; D remains unclear. The V and J ends lost 3 bases and 0 bases respectively, with 9 bases between them. This CDR3 has 15 amino acids. From germline, CDR1 is SNHLY and CDR2 FYNNEI. The CDR3: CASSEDPGSNQPQHF. In DNA form, the CDR3 reads TGTGCCAGCAGTGAGGATCCGGGTAGCAATCAGCCCCAGCATTTT.

The chain couples TRBV9 to TRBJ2-5; D ambiguous. Trimming left V 0 bases short and J 1 base short, with 10 bases between. The CDR3 runs 15 residues. Germline values: CDR1 SGDLS, CDR2 YYNGEE. Written as DNA, the CDR3 is TGTGCCAGCAGCGTAGCAGGCCTTACCCAAGAGACCCAGTACTTC. It yields the protein CASSVAGLTQETQYF.

The sample holds a few counts of this clone. The V gene is TRBV7-2, the J gene TRBJ1-6; no firm D call. Trimming took off 4 bases at V and 5 bases at J, with 12 bases between the two ends. The CDR3 loop spans 15 amino acids. In germline, CDR1 is SGHTA, CDR2 FQGNSA. CDR3 sequence reads: CASSWAKMDNSPLHF. The CDR3 DNA reads as TGTGCCAGCAGCTGGGCAAAGATGGATAATTCACCCCTCCACTTT.

In its sample, this clone was seen a few times. This rearrangement joins TRBV5-6 to TRBJ1-1; D gene unclear. The CDR3 runs to 12 residues. Germline CDR1 reads SGHDT; CDR2 reads YYEEEE. V shed 0 bases and J shed 9 bases, with 9 bases lying between them. CDR3 nucleotide sequence: TGTGCCAGCAGCTTGGGTAGGGAAAAAGCTTTCTTT. This gives the protein CASSLGREKAFF.

This rearrangement joins TRBV6-5 to TRBJ2-3; D is uncertain. CDR1 and CDR2 from the germline V gene are MNHEY and SVGAGI. The CDR3 length is 13 residues. V was trimmed by 5 bases and J by 10 bases, leaving 16 bases between them. The CDR3 bases are TGTGCCAGCAGTCCCGGCCCCACGAGGCCGCAGTATTTT. Translated, it gives CASSPGPTRPQYF.

This clone was picked up a small number of times. The V gene is TRBV20-1, the J gene TRBJ1-3; D is unresolved. This CDR3 contains 16 residues. The V gene lost 3 bases and the J gene lost 0 bases, with 15 bases spanning the gap. Germline V CDR1 and CDR2: DFQATT, SNEGSKA (reference sequence). This CDR3 is CSASSHGPSSGNTIYF. CDR3 sequence (DNA): TGCAGTGCTAGTAGTCACGGGCCGAGCTCTGGAAACACCATATATTTT.

V is TRBV9 and J is TRBJ2-7, with 7 positions matching TRBD1. This CDR3 spans 13 amino acids. The junction had 7 bases not matched to a gene; V was cut back by 3 bases and J by 7 bases. Germline CDR1 is SGDLS and CDR2 is YYNGEE. The CDR3 protein is CASSAQGVGEQYF. Written as DNA, the CDR3 is TGTGCCAGCAGCGCGCAGGGGGTTGGGGAGCAGTACTTC.

V usage is TRBV6-1 and J usage is TRBJ1-3; tentatively, D is TRBD1 (5 bases). Germline-derived CDR1 and CDR2 are MNHNS and SASEGT. The CDR3 consists of 17 residues. The ends were cut back, 0 bases at V and 0 bases at J, with 12 bases in the middle. This CDR3 is CASSEARGRSSGNTIYF. CDR3 coding DNA: TGTGCCAGCAGTGAAGCGCGGGGGAGATCCTCTGGAAACACCATATATTTT.

This clone appeared once. This chain's CDR3 is CASSPQSSNYGYTF. The CDR3 region has the DNA TGTGCCAGCTCACCCCAGAGTTCTAACTATGGCTACACCTTC. The chain carries TRBV18 and TRBJ1-2; no clear D. Germline CDR1 is KGHSH and CDR2 is LQKENI. The V gene lost 3 bases and the J gene lost 0 bases, with 8 bases spanning the gap. This CDR3 has 14 residues.

V gene TRBV5-1 combines with J gene TRBJ2-7; D ambiguous. V was trimmed by 5 bases and J by 0 bases, leaving 9 bases between them. This CDR3 is 13 amino acids long. CDR1 and CDR2 from the germline V gene are SGHRS and YFSETQ. CDR3 in DNA: TGCGCCAGCAGACTGGCGAGCTCCTACGAGCAGTACTTC. Its translation: CASRLASSYEQYF.

The genes are TRBV28 and TRBJ2-3; TRBD2 matches 8 bases. V was clipped by 1 base and J by 4 bases; unmatched bases: 7. The CDR3 spans 16 residues. Germline loops: CDR1 MDHEN, CDR2 SYDVKM. This CDR3 is CASSLSGAGGSDTQYF. In DNA, the CDR3 is TGTGCCAGCAGTTTATCAGGCGCGGGGGGTTCAGATACGCAGTATTTT.

The gene calls are TRBV7-9 and TRBJ1-1; 10 bases agree with TRBD1. Germline CDR1 SEHNR, CDR2 FQNEAQ (reference sequence). With V trimmed by 5 bases and J by 1 base, 10 bases remained unmatched. This CDR3 has 17 amino acids. Here the CDR3 reads CASSPVDRGKTNTEAFF. The CDR3, as DNA: TGTGCCAGCAGCCCCGTGGACAGGGGGAAGACGAACACTGAAGCTTTCTTT. The full variable domain, in which reference TRBV7-9 and TRBJ1-1 provide the parts outside the CDR3, is DTGVSQNPRHKITKRGQNVTFRCDPISEHNRLYWYRQTLGQGPEFLTYFQNEAQLEKSRLLSDRFSAERPKGSFSTLEIQRTEQGDSAMYLCASSPVDRGKTNTEAFFGQGTRLTVV.

This chain links TRBV15 with TRBJ2-5, with a weak D call TRBD2 (5 bases). Germline assignment: CDR1 LNHNV and CDR2 YYDKDF (reference sequence). The CDR3 is made up of 15 amino acids. Trimming removed 3 bases from V and 4 bases from J, with 15 bases in between. This CDR3 is CATSSLRPSRETQYF. DNA for the CDR3: TGTGCCACCAGCAGCTTGAGGCCTAGCCGAGAGACCCAGTACTTC.

The CDR3 reads CASSQEVAKNIQYF. CDR3 nucleotides: TGTGCCAGCAGCCAGGAGGTTGCCAAAAACATTCAGTACTTC. This chain connects TRBV5-4 to TRBJ2-4, with D perhaps matching TRBD2 (5 bases). The length of the CDR3 is 14 residues. V lost 4 bases and J lost 1, with 9 bases in between. From germline, CDR1 is SGHNT and CDR2 YYREEE (reference sequence). Complete variable domain (other parts from reference TRBV5-4 and TRBJ2-4): ETGVTQSPTHLIKTRGQQVTLRCSSQSGHNTVSWYQQALGQGPQFIFQYYREEENGRGNFPPRFSGLQFPNYSSELNVNALELDDSALYLCASSQEVAKNIQYFGAGTRLSVL.

Written as DNA, the CDR3 is TGTGCCAGCAGCCAAGGACAGTTGAACACTGAAGCTTTCTTT. Protein: CASSQGQLNTEAFF. The chain joins TRBV3-1 (or the pseudogene TRBV3-2) to TRBJ1-1, with D maybe TRBD1 (5 bases). V shed 1 base and J shed 0 bases, with 6 bases lying between them. The germline gives CDR1 LGHDT, CDR2 YNNKEL (reference sequence). This CDR3 comprises 14 residues.

This rearrangement joins TRBV6-5 to TRBJ2-5, with TRBD2 as a possible D gene (6 bases). Germline V CDR1 and CDR2: MNHEY, SVGAGI. Trimming removed 5 bases at V and 5 bases at J, with 12 bases between. CDR3 size: 13 residues. CDR3 residues: CASSQTRMETQYF. As DNA, the CDR3 is TGTGCCAGCAGTCAGACTAGGATGGAGACCCAGTACTTC.

The V and J genes are TRBV12-3 or TRBV12-4 and TRBJ1-1; D unclear. The CDR3 length is 12 residues. Trimming shortened V by 4 bases and J by 1 base, and 4 bases separated the two germline ends. The CDR3 is CASSWANTEAFF. As DNA, the CDR3 is TGTGCCAGCAGTTGGGCGAACACTGAAGCTTTCTTT.

This clone was recorded a few times. The chain uses TRBV4-2 and TRBJ2-6; 14 bases are shared with TRBD2. After removal of 4 bases from V and 4 bases from J, the junction contained 9 bases not matched to a gene. The CDR3 loop spans 19 amino acids. CDR1 and CDR2 (germline): LGHNA, YNFKEQ. The CDR3 region is CASSPHAGLAGVGANVLTF. CDR3 bases: TGTGCCAGCAGCCCCCACGCGGGACTAGCGGGGGTCGGGGCCAACGTCCTGACTTTC.

The chain links TRBV2 to TRBJ1-1; the D is unclear. Trimming took off 5 bases at V and 4 bases at J, with 5 bases between the two ends. The CDR3 has 11 amino acids. In germline, CDR1 is SNHLY, CDR2 FYNNEI. This chain's CDR3 is CASSMSTEAFF. For the CDR3, the DNA is TGTGCCAGCAGTATGAGCACTGAAGCTTTCTTT. The full variable domain, rest sourced from reference TRBV2 and TRBJ1-1, is EPEVTQTPSHQVTQMGQEVILRCVPISNHLYFYWYRQILGQKVEFLVSFYNNEISEKSEIFDDQFSVERPDGSNFTLKIRSTKLEDSAMYFCASSMSTEAFFGQGTRLTVV.

The chain couples TRBV3-1 (or the pseudogene TRBV3-2) to TRBJ1-1, with 7 bases aligning to TRBD1. The germline gives CDR1 LGHDT, CDR2 YNNKEL (reference sequence). V gave up 4 bases and J gave up 1 base; unmatched junction bases: 6. CDR3 size: 15 residues. The CDR3 coding sequence is TGTGCCAGCAGCCTCACCGGGACAGAGAACACTGAAGCTTTCTTT. This gives the protein CASSLTGTENTEAFF.

This rearrangement joins TRBV5-1 to TRBJ2-2; D is unclear. Trimming took off 2 bases at V and 8 bases at J, with 10 bases between the two ends. CDR1 and CDR2 from the germline V gene are SGHRS and YFSETQ. The CDR3 runs to 13 residues. CDR3 amino acids: CASSLNSEGELFF. DNA for the CDR3: TGCGCCAGCAGCTTAAACAGCGAAGGGGAGCTGTTTTTT.

The gene calls are TRBV3-1 (or the pseudogene TRBV3-2) and TRBJ1-6, with D unclear. V was cut by 4 bases and J by 5 bases, with 3 bases left in between. The CDR3 totals 12 residues. Germline CDR1 is LGHDT and CDR2 is YNNKEL (reference sequence). The CDR3 nucleotides read TGTGCCAGCAGCCTGAATAATTCACCCCTCCACTTT. Amino acid sequence: CASSLNNSPLHF.